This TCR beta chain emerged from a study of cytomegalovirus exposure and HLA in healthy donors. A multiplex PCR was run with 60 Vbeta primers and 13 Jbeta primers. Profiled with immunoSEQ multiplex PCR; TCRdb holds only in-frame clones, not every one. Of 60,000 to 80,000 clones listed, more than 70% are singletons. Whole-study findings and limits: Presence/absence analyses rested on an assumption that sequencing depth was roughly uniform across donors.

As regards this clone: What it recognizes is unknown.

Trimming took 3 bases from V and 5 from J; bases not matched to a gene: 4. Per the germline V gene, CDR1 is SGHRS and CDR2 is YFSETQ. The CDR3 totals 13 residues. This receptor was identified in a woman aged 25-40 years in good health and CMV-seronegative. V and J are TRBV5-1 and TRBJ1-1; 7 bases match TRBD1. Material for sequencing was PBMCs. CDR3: CASSSQGGTEAFF. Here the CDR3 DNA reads TGCGCCAGCAGCTCGCAGGGGGGAACTGAAGCTTTCTTT.